One and the same sample provided the 4 T cell receptor beta chains below, sequenced in a study of neurological immune-mediated disorders. TCRdb re-analysed the 5' RACE reads in MiXCR, keeping a single row per CDR3 protein. Of approximately 89,000 distinct CDR3 sequences in the sample, 4.3% were seen once. Indicated time point: longitudinal time-point 3. The sequencing sample was made of PBMCs. The receptor set was obtained from a woman aged 60-75 years with multiple sclerosis.

This clonotype was found many times. V usage is TRBV18 and J usage is TRBJ2-3; 7 bases fit TRBD2. Germline V CDR1 and CDR2: KGHSH, LQKENI. The CDR3 runs 17 residues. V shed 0 bases, J shed 5 bases, and the junction held 11 bases outside the gene matches. This CDR3 is CASSPPTLANRRDTQYF. The CDR3 DNA reads TGTGCCAGCTCACCACCGACACTAGCGAACAGACGAGATACGCAGTATTTT.

This chain uses TRBV30 with TRBJ1-6; 7 bases are shared with TRBD1. The trim removed 5 bases at V and 2 bases at J, leaving 6 bases unmatched. The CDR3 is made up of 15 amino acids. Germline V gives CDR1 GTSNPN, CDR2 SVGIG (reference sequence). This CDR3 is CAWETGQTYNSPLHF. The CDR3 nucleotides read TGTGCCTGGGAGACGGGACAGACCTATAATTCACCCCTCCACTTT.

In its sample, this clonotype was seen many times. The chain uses TRBV20-1 and TRBJ2-3; weak D call: TRBD2 (5 bases). The CDR3 contains 11 residues. CDR1 is DFQATT and CDR2 is SNEGSKA in the germline V gene (reference sequence). Between the trimmed V and J ends, which lost 6 bases and 10 bases, there was a span of 14 bases. CDR3 sequence reads: CSATERLSQYF. The DNA of the CDR3 is TGCAGTGCCACCGAGAGACTATCGCAGTATTTT.

This clonotype has a count of ten or more. This chain connects TRBV24-1 to TRBJ2-3; D possibly corresponds to TRBD2 (6 bases). V shed 4 bases and J shed 9 bases, with 7 bases lying between them. The CDR3 extends over 11 amino acids. Germline V CDR1 and CDR2: KGHDR, SFDVKD. DNA for the CDR3: TGTGCCACCAGTGAGGCGGGGACGCAGTATTTT. Its translation is CATSEAGTQYF.